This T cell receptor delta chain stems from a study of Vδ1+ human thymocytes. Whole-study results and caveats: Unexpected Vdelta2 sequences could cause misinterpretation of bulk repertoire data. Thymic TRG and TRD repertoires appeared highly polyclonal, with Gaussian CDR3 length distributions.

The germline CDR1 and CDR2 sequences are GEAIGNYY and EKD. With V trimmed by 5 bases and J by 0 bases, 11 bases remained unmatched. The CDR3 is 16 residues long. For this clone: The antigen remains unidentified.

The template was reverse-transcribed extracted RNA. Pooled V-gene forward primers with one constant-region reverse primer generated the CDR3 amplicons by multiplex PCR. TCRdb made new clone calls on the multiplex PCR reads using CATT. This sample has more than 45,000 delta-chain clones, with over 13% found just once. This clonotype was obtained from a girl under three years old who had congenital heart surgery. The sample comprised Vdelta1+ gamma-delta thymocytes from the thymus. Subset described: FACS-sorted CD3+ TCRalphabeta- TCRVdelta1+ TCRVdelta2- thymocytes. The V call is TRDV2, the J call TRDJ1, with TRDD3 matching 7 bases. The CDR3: CACAGRGIRNTDKLIF. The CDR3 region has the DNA TGTGCCTGTGCTGGAAGGGGGATCCGCAACACCGATAAACTCATCTTT.